The sequence of this T cell receptor beta chain was determined in a study of blood T cell repertoires in COVID-19. About the research overall: T cells, B-cell-depleted T cells, or PBMCs supplied cDNA or gDNA.

Everyone who took part was roughly 18 to 89 years old, and they came from some 23 US areas. The CDR3 length is 14 residues. Per germline, CDR1 SGDLS and CDR2 YYNGEE. Unmatched junction bases numbered 6, after V lost 5 bases and J lost 5 bases. Clones were sequenced by immunoSEQ multiplex PCR, and TCRdb holds only the in-frame ones, with some missing. The top ten clones hold roughly 2% of a sample with hundreds of thousands of clones, around nine tenths of them seen once. The sample holds one count of this clone. The sample taken for sequencing was PBMCs or T cells enriched from blood (not recorded which). The sequence was obtained from a woman aged 18-29 years with acute COVID-19. This rearrangement joins TRBV9 to TRBJ2-1; TRBD2 aligns across 8 bases. This CDR3 is CASSPGLGDNEQFF. The CDR3 DNA sequence: TGTGCCAGCAGTCCGGGACTAGGGGACAATGAGCAGTTCTTC.